Listed here are 8 T cell receptor beta chains from one sample, sequenced in a study of T cells in Graves' hyperthyroidism and ophthalmopathy. Amplification yielded TCR beta CDR3 regions, with RNA transcripts as the source. First-round RT-PCR targeting the TCR CDR3 was performed with the HTBI primer set. TCRdb itself ran the multiplex PCR reads through MiXCR, one entry per CDR3 protein. Of about 600,000 distinct CDR3 sequences detected, more than 15% appear once; the ten largest clones hold less than 3.5%. Material: blood. The receptors derive from a woman aged 40 to 50 with Graves' ophthalmopathy.

In this sample, this clonotype turned up a few times. The chain links TRBV5-1 to TRBJ2-5; TRBD2 matches at 9 bases. This CDR3 comprises 16 residues. Germline trimming cut 0 bases from V and 5 bases from J; bases unmatched to any gene: 8. The germline gives CDR1 SGHRS, CDR2 YFSETQ. The CDR3 region is CASSLAFAGGVETQYF. The CDR3 DNA reads as TGCGCCAGCAGCTTGGCTTTCGCGGGAGGGGTTGAGACCCAGTACTTC.

Many counts were recorded for this clonotype. The chain recombines TRBV11-2 with TRBJ2-2; TRBD1 matches 7 bases. V was clipped by 4 bases and J by 6 bases; unmatched bases: 17. The CDR3 consists of 18 residues. Per the germline V gene, CDR1 is SGHAT and CDR2 is FQNNGV. The CDR3 reads CASSSPLSAGGLAGELFF. The CDR3 coding sequence is TGTGCCAGCAGCTCCCCCCTGTCGGCAGGGGGTCTCGCCGGGGAGCTGTTTTTT.

This clonotype was observed a handful of times. V gene TRBV2 combines with J gene TRBJ1-1; possible D gene TRBD1, 5 bases. Trimming removed 6 bases from V and 11 bases from J, with 16 bases in between. The CDR3 is made up of 12 amino acids. Germline CDR1 and CDR2: SNHLY and FYNNEI. The chain's CDR3 is CASSGGAVPAFF. CDR3 sequence (DNA): TGTGCCAGCAGCGGGGGAGCAGTCCCGGCTTTCTTT.

This clonotype has at least ten counts. The chain recombines TRBV28 with TRBJ1-1; 8 bases map to TRBD1. The length of the CDR3 is 15 residues. V shed 3 bases, J shed 0 bases, and the junction held 3 bases outside the gene matches. Germline V gene sequence: CDR1 MDHEN, CDR2 SYDVKM. CDR3 nucleotide sequence: TGTGCCAGCAGTTTGTGGACAGGGATGAACACTGAAGCTTTCTTT. Residues: CASSLWTGMNTEAFF.

CDR3 in DNA: TGTGCCAGCAGCTCCCGAGCGGGGAGCTCCTACAATGAGCAGTTCTTC. Encoded protein: CASSSRAGSSYNEQFF. V usage is TRBV9 and J usage is TRBJ2-1, with 7 bases identical to TRBD2. V lost 4 bases and J lost 0; bases outside the gene matches: 7. The germline CDR1 and CDR2 sequences are SGDLS and YYNGEE. The CDR3 covers 16 residues.

This clonotype was found a few times. The chain is built from TRBV18 and TRBJ2-5; 7 positions match TRBD2. Germline trimming cut 1 base from V and 4 bases from J; bases unmatched to any gene: 6. From germline, CDR1 is KGHSH and CDR2 LQKENI. This CDR3 comprises 15 residues. The CDR3 nucleotides are TGTGCCAGCTCACCACTCCCTAGCGGTGGAGAGACCCAGTACTTC. Translation: CASSPLPSGGETQYF.

This clonotype has at least ten counts. The chain is built from TRBV5-6 and TRBJ1-1; D is unresolved. V was cut by 0 bases and J by 8 bases, with 8 bases left in between. The CDR3 length is 12 residues. From germline, CDR1 is SGHDT and CDR2 YYEEEE. The DNA for the CDR3 is TGTGCCAGCAGCTTGGAGGCCGGGGAAGCTTTCTTT. This gives the protein CASSLEAGEAFF.

This clonotype was counted at least ten times. V and J are TRBV11-2 and TRBJ2-7; no clear D gene. Trimming removed 4 bases from V and 3 bases from J, with 13 bases in between. The CDR3 contains 14 residues. Germline CDR1 is SGHAT and CDR2 is FQNNGV. The CDR3 bases are TGTGCCAGCAGCTCGCTCCGGGCAATCTACGAGCAGTACTTC. The encoded protein is CASSSLRAIYEQYF.